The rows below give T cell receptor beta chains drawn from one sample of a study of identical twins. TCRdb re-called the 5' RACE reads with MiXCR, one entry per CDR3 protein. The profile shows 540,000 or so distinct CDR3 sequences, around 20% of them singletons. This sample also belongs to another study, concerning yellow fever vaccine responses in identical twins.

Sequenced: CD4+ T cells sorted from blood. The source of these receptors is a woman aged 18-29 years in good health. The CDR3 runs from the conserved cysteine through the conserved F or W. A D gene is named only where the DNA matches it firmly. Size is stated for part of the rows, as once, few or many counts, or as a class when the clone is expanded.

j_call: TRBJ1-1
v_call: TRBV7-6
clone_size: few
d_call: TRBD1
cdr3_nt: TGTGCCAGCAGCCACGGGACAGGGAAGGTTAACACTGAAGCTTTCTTT
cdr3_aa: CASSHGTGKVNTEAFF

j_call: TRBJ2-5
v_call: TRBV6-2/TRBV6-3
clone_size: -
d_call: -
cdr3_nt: TGTGCCAGCAGTTACTCGGGAGGTCAGAGGGGTTTGGCCGGACGGGAGACCCAGTACTTC
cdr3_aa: CASSYSGGQRGLAGRETQYF

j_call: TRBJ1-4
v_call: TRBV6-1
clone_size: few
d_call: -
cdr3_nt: TGTGCCAGCAGCCACGACAGTTTAGGGAATGAAAAACTGTTTTTT
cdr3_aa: CASSHDSLGNEKLFF

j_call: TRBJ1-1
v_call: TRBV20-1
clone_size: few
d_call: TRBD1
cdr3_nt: TGCAGTGCTAGAGTCACAGGGGGCAAGTACGGCACTGAAGCTTTCTTT
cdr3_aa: CSARVTGGKYGTEAFF

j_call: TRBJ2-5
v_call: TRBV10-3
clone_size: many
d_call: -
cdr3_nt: TGTGCCACCCTGGGGGCCGGAGAGACCCAGTACTTC
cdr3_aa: CATLGAGETQYF

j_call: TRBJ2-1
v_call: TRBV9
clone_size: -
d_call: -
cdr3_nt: TGTGCCAGCAGCGTAACTTCTGGGGCTACCTACAATGAGCAGTTCTTC
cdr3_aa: CASSVTSGATYNEQFF

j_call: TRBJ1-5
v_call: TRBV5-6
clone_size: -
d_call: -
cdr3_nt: TGTGCCAGCAGCTCAGGGAGAGGATACAATCAGCCCCAGCATTTT
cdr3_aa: CASSSGRGYNQPQHF

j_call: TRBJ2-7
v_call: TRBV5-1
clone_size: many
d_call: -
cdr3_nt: TGCGCCAGCAGCTTGGCGGGCAGCTCCTACGAGCAGTACTTC
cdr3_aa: CASSLAGSSYEQYF

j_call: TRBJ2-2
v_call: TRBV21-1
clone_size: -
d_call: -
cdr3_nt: TGTGCCAGCAGCTCCCCCGGGACAGGGGATACCGGGGAGCTGTTTTTT
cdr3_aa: CASSSPGTGDTGELFF

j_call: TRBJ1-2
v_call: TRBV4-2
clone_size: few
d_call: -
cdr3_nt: TGTGCCAGCAGCCAAGGTGTGGTCAACTATGGCTACACCTTC
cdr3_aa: CASSQGVVNYGYTF

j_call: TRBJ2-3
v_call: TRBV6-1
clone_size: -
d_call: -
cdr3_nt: TGTGCCAGCAGACCTCCAACGGCCACAGATACGCAGTATTTT
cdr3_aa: CASRPPTATDTQYF

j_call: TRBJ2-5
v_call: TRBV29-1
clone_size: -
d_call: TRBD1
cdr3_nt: TGCAGCGTAGACAGGGACATGAAGACCCAGTACTTC
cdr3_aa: CSVDRDMKTQYF

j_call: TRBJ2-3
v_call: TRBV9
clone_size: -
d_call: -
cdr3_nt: TGTGCCAGCAGCGTAGCAGACCGCACAGATACGCAGTATTTT
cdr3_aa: CASSVADRTDTQYF

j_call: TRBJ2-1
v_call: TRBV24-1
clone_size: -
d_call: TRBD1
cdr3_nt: TGTGCCACCAGTGAATCACAGGGGACGCAGTTCTTC
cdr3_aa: CATSESQGTQFF

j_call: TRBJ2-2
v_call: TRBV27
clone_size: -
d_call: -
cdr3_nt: TGTGCCAGCAGTTTGATGGGGGCGGGGACCGGGGAGCTGTTTTTT
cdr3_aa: CASSLMGAGTGELFF

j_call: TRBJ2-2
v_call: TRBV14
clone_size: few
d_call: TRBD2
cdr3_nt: TGTGCCAGCAGCCAAGGACTAGCGGGGACCGGACAAGGGGAGCTGTTTTTT
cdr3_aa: CASSQGLAGTGQGELFF

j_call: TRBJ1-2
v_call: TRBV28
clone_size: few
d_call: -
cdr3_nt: TGTGCCAGCGGGATAGGAGACCCCACCCCCGGCTACACCTTC
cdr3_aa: CASGIGDPTPGYTF

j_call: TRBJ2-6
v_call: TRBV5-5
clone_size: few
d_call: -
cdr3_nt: TGTGCCAGCAGCCCACCGGGACTGCCCTCGGCGGCCAACGTCCTGACTTTC
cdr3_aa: CASSPPGLPSAANVLTF

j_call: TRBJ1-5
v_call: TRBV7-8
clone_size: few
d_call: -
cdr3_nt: TGTGCCAGCAGCCCCTGGTTGCAGGGCGAAAAGGGGCATCAGCCCCAGCATTTT
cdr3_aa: CASSPWLQGEKGHQPQHF

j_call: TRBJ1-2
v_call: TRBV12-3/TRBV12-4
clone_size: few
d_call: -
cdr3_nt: TGTGCCAGCAGTCCAGGCGCCGGGACTGTCTATGGCTACACCTTC
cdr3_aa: CASSPGAGTVYGYTF

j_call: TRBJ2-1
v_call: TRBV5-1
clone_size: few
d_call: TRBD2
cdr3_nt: TGCGCCAGCAGACCCGGACTAGCGAGCTACAATGAGCAGTTCTTC
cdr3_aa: CASRPGLASYNEQFF

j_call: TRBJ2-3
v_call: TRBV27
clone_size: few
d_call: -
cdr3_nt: TGTGCCAGCAGCCCCTCCGGCGGGGATACGCAGTATTTT
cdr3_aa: CASSPSGGDTQYF

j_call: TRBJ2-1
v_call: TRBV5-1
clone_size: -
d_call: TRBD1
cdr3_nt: TGCGCCAGCAGCACCGCCGGGACAGGGGGCGATGAGCAGTTCTTC
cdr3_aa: CASSTAGTGGDEQFF

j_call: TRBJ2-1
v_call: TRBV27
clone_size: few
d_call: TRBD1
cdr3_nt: TGTGCCAGCAGTAAAAGACAGGGGGCGAACAATGAGCAGTTCTTC
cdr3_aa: CASSKRQGANNEQFF